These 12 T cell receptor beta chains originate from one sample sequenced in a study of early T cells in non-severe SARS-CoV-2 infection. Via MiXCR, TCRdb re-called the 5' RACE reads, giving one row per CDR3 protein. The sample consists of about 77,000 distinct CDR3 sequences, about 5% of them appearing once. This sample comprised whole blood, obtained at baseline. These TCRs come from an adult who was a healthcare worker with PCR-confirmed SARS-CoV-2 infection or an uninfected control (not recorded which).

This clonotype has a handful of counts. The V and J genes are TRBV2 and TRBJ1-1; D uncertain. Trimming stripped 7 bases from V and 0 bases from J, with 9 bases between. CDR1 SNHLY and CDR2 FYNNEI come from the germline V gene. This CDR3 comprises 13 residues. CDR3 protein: CASTTFMNTEAFF. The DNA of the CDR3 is TGTGCCAGCACCACGTTTATGAACACTGAAGCTTTCTTT.

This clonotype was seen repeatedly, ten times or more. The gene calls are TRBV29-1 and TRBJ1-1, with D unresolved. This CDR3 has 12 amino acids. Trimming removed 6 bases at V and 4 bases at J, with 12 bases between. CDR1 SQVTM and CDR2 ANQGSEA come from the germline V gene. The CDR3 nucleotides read TGCAGCGTCCTAGTACCGGGCACTGAAGCTTTCTTT. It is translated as CSVLVPGTEAFF.

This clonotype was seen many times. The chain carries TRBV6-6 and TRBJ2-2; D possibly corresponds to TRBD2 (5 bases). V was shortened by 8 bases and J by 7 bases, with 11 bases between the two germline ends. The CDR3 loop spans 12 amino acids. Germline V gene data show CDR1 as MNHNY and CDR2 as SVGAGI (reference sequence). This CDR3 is CASGLRGGELFF. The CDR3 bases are TGTGCCAGCGGCTTACGGGGCGGGGAGCTGTTTTTT.

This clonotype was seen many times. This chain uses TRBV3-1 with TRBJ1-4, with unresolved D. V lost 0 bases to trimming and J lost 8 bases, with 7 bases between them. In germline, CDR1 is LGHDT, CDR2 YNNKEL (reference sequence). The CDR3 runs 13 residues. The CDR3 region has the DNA TGTGCCAGCAGCCAAGATAATCGAGAAAAACTGTTTTTT. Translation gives CASSQDNREKLFF.

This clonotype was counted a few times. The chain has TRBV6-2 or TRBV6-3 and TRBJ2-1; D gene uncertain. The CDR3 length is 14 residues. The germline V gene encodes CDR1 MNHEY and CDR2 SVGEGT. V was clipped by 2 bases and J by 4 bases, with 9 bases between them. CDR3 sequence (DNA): TGTGCCAGCAGTTACCTATTGGGATACAATGAGCAGTTCTTC. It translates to CASSYLLGYNEQFF.

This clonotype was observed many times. In nucleotides, the CDR3 is TGTGCCAGCAGCTTAAGGGTGAAGAGTTTGAACACTGAAGCTTTCTTT. Its translation: CASSLRVKSLNTEAFF. J is TRBJ1-1 and V is TRBV7-6; D is unclear. V was cut by 2 bases and J by 0 bases, with 13 bases left in between. Per germline, CDR1 SGHVS and CDR2 FNYEAQ. The CDR3 length is 16 residues.

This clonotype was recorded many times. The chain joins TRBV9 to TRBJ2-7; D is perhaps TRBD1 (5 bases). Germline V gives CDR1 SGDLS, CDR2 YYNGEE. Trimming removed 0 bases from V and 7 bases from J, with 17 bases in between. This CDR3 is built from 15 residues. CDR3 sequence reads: CASSVALDSRWEQYF. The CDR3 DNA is TGTGCCAGCAGCGTAGCTCTCGACAGCAGGTGGGAGCAGTACTTC.

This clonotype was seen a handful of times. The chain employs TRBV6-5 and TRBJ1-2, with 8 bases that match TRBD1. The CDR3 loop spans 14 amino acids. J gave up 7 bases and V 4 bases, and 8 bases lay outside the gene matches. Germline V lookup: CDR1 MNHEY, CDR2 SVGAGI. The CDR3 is CASSSGQGLSGYTF. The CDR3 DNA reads TGTGCCAGCAGTTCCGGACAGGGATTAAGTGGCTACACCTTC.

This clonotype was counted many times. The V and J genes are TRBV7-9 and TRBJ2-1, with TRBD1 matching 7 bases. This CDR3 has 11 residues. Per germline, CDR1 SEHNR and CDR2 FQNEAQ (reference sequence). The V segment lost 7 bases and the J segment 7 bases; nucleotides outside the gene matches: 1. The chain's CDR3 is CASTQGNEQFF. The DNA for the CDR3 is TGTGCCAGCACACAGGGGAATGAGCAGTTCTTC.

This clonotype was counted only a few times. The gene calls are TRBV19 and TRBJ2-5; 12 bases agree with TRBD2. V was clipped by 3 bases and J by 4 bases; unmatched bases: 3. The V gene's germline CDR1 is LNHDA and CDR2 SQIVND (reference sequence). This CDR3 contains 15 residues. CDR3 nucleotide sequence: TGTGCCAGTAGTATGGCGACTAGCGGGAGAGAGACCCAGTACTTC. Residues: CASSMATSGRETQYF. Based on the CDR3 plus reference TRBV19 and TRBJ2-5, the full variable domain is DGGITQSPKYLFRKEGQNVTLSCEQNLNHDAMYWYRQDPGQGLRLIYYSQIVNDFQKGDIAEGYSVSREKKESFPLTVTSAQKNPTAFYLCASSMATSGRETQYFGPGTRLLVL.

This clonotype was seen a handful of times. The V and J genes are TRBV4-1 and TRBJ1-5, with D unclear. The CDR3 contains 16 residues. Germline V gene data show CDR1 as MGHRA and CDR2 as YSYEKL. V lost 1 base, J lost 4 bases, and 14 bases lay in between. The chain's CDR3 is CASSQVGGYGNQPQHF. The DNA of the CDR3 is TGCGCCAGCAGCCAAGTAGGCGGGTATGGTAATCAGCCCCAGCATTTT.

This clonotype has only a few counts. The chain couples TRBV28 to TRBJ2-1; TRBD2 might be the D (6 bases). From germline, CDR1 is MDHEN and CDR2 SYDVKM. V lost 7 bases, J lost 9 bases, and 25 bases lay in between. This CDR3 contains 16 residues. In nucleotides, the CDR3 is TGTGCCAGCACCCAGGGTGTGCTAGCGACCGTCGGTGAGCAGTTCTTC. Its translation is CASTQGVLATVGEQFF.